These 4 T cell receptor beta chains were all obtained from the same sample, sequenced in a study of Ad26.COV2.S vaccination and SARS-CoV-2 variants. The treatment denotes: 19 received Ad26.COV2.S at low or high dose, single or two shots; several received placebo; per-sample allocation not given. Material that was analyzed had been drawn on day 63 after the first vaccine or placebo injection. Only in-frame clones appear in the TCRdb table, and some are missing; sequencing was by immunoSEQ multiplex PCR. Here the sample spans some 480,000 clones, roughly 85% being singletons. The sample consisted of peripheral blood, taken in a trial of Ad26.COV2.S vaccine versus placebo. These receptors all stem from a person between 18 and 60 years old who received the Ad26.COV2.S COVID-19 vaccine or a placebo.

In its sample, this clone was seen once. V is TRBV18 and J is TRBJ2-1; D remains unclear. This CDR3 has 14 amino acids. Trimming shortened V by 5 bases and J by 4 bases, and 12 bases separated the two germline ends. Per the germline V gene, CDR1 is KGHSH and CDR2 is LQKENI. The CDR3 here is CASSTDHLYNEQFF. The DNA of the CDR3 is TGTGCCAGCTCAACCGACCACTTATACAATGAGCAGTTCTTC.

The chain combines TRBV11-2 with TRBJ2-2; D possibly corresponds to TRBD2 (5 bases). Trimming took 5 bases from V and 10 from J, leaving 23 bases between them. The germline CDR1 and CDR2 sequences are SGHAT and FQNNGV. The CDR3 is 16 amino acids. The CDR3 here is CASSTRIGLAGEELFF. The CDR3 nucleotides read TGTGCCAGCAGCACTAGGATAGGGCTAGCTGGGGAGGAGCTGTTTTTT.

The rearrangement uses TRBV19 and TRBJ2-6; 10 bases line up with TRBD1. The junction had 6 bases not matched to a gene; V was cut back by 4 bases and J by 0 bases. Germline V gene lookup returns CDR1 LNHDA and CDR2 SQIVND (reference sequence). The CDR3 is made up of 18 amino acids. This CDR3 is CASSTTGGRGSGANVLTF. The DNA of the CDR3 is TGTGCCAGTAGTACGACAGGGGGCCGGGGCTCTGGGGCCAACGTCCTGACTTTC. The complete variable domain, with remaining parts taken from reference TRBV19 and TRBJ2-6, reads DGGITQSPKYLFRKEGQNVTLSCEQNLNHDAMYWYRQDPGQGLRLIYYSQIVNDFQKGDIAEGYSVSREKKESFPLTVTSAQKNPTAFYLCASSTTGGRGSGANVLTFGAGSRLTVL.

V usage is TRBV30 and J usage is TRBJ1-2, with a weak D call TRBD1 (5 bases). This CDR3 is built from 14 residues. Germline assignment: CDR1 GTSNPN and CDR2 SVGIG (reference sequence). V lost 4 bases and J 2 bases, leaving 14 bases between the germline ends. The DNA of the CDR3 is TGTGCCTGGAAGGATCAGGGACGAAACTATGGCTACACCTTC. This translates into CAWKDQGRNYGYTF.